This TCR beta chain was observed in a study of PD-1 blockade in classical Hodgkin lymphoma. Method: immunoSEQ multiplex PCR; TCRdb's copy keeps in-frame clones and lacks some. Of fewer than 95,000 clones listed, 83% are singletons. Time point described: cycle 4 day 1 (C4D1), after 6 weeks of nivolumab. All the patients suffered relapse after autologous stem cell transplantation, and brentuximab vedotin exposure differed. CDR1 is MNHEY and CDR2 is SVGAGI in the germline V gene. With 8 bases removed from V and 6 bases from J, the gap between germline ends came to 13 bases. CDR3 size: 12 residues. The rearrangement uses TRBV6-5 and TRBJ1-1; D remains ambiguous. Specimen: peripheral blood mononuclear cells (PBMCs), collected before the fourth cycle of nivolumab. The receptor was derived from a human donor with classical Hodgkin lymphoma. The CDR3 is CASYGPVAEAFF. CDR3 nucleotides: TGTGCCAGCTACGGGCCCGTCGCTGAAGCTTTCTTT.